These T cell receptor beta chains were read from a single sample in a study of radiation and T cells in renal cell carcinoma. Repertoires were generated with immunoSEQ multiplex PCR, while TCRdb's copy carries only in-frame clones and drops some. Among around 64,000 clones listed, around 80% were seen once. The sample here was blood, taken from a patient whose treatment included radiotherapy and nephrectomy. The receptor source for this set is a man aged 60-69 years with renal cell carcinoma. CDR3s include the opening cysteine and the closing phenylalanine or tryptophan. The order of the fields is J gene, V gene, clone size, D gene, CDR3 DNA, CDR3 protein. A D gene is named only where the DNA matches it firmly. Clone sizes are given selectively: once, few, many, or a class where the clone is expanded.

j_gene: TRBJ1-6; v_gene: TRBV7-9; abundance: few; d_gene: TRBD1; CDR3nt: TGTGCCAGCAGCTCAGACCGGGACAGGGTGAATTCACCCCTCCACTTT; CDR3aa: CASSSDRDRVNSPLHF
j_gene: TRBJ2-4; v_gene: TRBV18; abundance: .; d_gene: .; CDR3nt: TGTGCCAGCTCACCTCCACCCTTAGCCAAAAACATTCAGTACTTC; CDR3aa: CASSPPPLAKNIQYF
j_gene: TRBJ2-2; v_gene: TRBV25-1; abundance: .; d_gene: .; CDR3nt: TGTGCCAGCAGAAAACACCGGGAGCTGTTTTTT; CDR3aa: CASRKHRELFF
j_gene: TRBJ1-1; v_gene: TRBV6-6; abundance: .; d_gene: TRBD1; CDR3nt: TGTGCCAGCAGTGCCCGACAGGGAATTACGGGCACTGAAGCTTTCTTT; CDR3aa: CASSARQGITGTEAFF
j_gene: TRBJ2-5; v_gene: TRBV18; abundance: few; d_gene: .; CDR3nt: TGTGCCAGCTCACCACCGGGGCAGGGGGAGACCCAGTACTTC; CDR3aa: CASSPPGQGETQYF
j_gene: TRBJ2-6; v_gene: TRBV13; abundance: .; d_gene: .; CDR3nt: TGTGCCAGCAGCTTAAAAGGGGTCGCCAACGTCCTGACTTTC; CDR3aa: CASSLKGVANVLTF
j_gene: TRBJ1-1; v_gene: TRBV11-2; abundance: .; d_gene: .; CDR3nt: TGTGCCAGCAGCTTAGGGGGACCTGAAGCTTTCTTT; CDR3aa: CASSLGGPEAFF
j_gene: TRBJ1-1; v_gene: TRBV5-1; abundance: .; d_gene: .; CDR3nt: TGCGCCAGCAGCTTGGCAGGGGTGGACACTGAAGCTTTCTTT; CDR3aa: CASSLAGVDTEAFF
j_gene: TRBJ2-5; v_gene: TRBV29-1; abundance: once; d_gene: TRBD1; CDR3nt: TGCAGCGTTGACAGGGGGAAAAAGACCCAGTACTTC; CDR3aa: CSVDRGKKTQYF
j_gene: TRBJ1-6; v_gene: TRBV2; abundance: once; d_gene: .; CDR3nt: TGTGCCAGCAGAGGGATGGAGGGCACTAGCTCCTATAATTCACCCCTCCACTTT; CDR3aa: CASRGMEGTSSYNSPLHF
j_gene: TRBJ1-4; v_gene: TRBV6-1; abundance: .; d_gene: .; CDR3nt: TGTGCCAGCAGTGAAGTAGAGGGGGGACCGTCTCCCGCAACTAATGAAAAACTGTTTTTT; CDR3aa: CASSEVEGGPSPATNEKLFF
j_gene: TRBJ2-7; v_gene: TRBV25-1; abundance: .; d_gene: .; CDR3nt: TGTGCCAGCAGTGAACCGGAGGGTCAGGCTTACGGGCAGTACTTC; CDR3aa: CASSEPEGQAYGQYF
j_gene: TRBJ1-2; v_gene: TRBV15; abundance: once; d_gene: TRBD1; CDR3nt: TGTGCCACCAGCAAAGCGGGGGGACAGGGGGTTGGAGACTATGGCTACACCTTC; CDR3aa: CATSKAGGQGVGDYGYTF
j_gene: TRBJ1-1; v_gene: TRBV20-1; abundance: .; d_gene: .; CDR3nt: TGCAGTGCTAGGGGGGGCCCAGCTTTCTTT; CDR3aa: CSARGGPAFF
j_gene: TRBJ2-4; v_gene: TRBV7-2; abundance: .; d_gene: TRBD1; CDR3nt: TGTGCCAGCAGCTTGGACAGGTGGGACATTCAGTACTTC; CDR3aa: CASSLDRWDIQYF
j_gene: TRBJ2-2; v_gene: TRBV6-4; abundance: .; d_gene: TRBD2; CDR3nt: TGTGCCAGCAGTGACTCTAGCGGGAGCACCGGGGAGCTGTTTTTT; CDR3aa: CASSDSSGSTGELFF
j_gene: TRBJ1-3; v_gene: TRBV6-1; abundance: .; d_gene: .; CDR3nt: TGTGCCGGGAAAGGGGAATCGGGAAACACCATATATTTT; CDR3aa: CAGKGESGNTIYF
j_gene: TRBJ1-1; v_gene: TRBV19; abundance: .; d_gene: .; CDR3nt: TGTGCCAGTAGTATAGTAGTGGGAACTGAAGCTTTCTTT; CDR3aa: CASSIVVGTEAFF
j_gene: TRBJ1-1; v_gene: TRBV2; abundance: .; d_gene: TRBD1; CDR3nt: TGTGCCAGCACCAGACAGGGCACTGAAGCTTTCTTT; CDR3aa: CASTRQGTEAFF
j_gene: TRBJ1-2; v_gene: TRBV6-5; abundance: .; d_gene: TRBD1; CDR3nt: TGTGCCAGCAGTGAGGGACAGGGGGCTGGCTACACCTTC; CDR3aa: CASSEGQGAGYTF
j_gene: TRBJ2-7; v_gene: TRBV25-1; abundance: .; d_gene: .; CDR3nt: TGTGCCAGCAGTGAAGAGGGTATCTACGAGCAGTACTTC; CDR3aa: CASSEEGIYEQYF
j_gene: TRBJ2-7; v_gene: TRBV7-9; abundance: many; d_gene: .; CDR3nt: TGTGCCAGCAGATCATTGACCTACGAGCAGTACTTC; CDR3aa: CASRSLTYEQYF
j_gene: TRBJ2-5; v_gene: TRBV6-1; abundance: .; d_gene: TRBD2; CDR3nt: TGTGCCAGCAGTCCCGGGACTAGTCGTGGAGAGACCCAGTACTTC; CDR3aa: CASSPGTSRGETQYF
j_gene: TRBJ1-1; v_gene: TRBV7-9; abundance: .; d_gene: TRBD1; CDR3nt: TGTGCCAGCAGCTTAGAAGACAGGGGAGCTTTCTTT; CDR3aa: CASSLEDRGAFF
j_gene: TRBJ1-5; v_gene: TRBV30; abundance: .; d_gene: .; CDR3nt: TGTGCCTGGAGTGCCCTATCGATCGGCAATCAGCCCCAGCATTTT; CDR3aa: CAWSALSIGNQPQHF
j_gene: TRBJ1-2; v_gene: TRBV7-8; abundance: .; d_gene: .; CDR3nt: TGTGCCAGCAGCGGGTACGAGTCTAACTATGGCTACACCTTC; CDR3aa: CASSGYESNYGYTF
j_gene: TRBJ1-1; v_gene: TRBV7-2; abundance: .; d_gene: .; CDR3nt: TGTGCCAGCAGCACGTCAAACTCCAACGCTGAAGCTTTCTTT; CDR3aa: CASSTSNSNAEAFF
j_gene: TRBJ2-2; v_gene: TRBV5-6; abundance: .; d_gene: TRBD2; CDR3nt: TGTGCCAGCAGCTTTAGCGGGGGCACCGGGGAGCTGTTTTTT; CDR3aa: CASSFSGGTGELFF
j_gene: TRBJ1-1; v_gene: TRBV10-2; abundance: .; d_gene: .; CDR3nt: TGCGCCGGCTCACGTGGGCTGAACACTGAAGCTTTCTTT; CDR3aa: CAGSRGLNTEAFF
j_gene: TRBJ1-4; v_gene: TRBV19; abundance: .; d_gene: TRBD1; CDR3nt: TGTGCCAGTAGTACGACGACAGGGGTAGGGGAAAAACTGTTTTTT; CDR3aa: CASSTTTGVGEKLFF